One and the same sample provided the 18 T cell receptor beta chains below, sequenced in a study of molecular identifiers for immune sequencing clone quantification (dated by TCRdb to 2016 to 2018). The library was prepared using PCR. TCRdb shows the sequencer as Illumina HiSeq 4000. TCRdb applied fastp at Q25 and MiXCR to the public reads, then kept only in-frame beta chains. Every CDR3 protein is listed once, alongside the most common genes and DNA of its rows. For this sample there are about 640,000 distinct CDR3 sequences; just under 20% appear just once. Clones ranked in the top ten supply 0.75% to 0.95% of the sample. Sequenced sample: naive CD8+ T cells from blood, with Jurkat cell RNA spiked in. The sample's cell subset or site label, in plain terms: FACS-sorted CD8+CD4-CCR7+CD45RA+ naive T cells. Receptors originate from a human donor in good health. Some libraries in this study had Jurkat cell RNA spiked in.

In its sample, this clonotype was seen many times. The V and J genes are TRBV29-1 and TRBJ2-1; possibly TRBD2 for D (6 bases). Trimming took 7 bases from V and 8 from J, leaving 24 bases between them. The CDR3 is 15 amino acids. Germline V gives CDR1 SQVTM, CDR2 ANQGSEA. The CDR3 region has the DNA TGCAGCGCTGAGGCGGTCGCTAGCGCTATTGATGAGCAGTTCTTC. Translation: CSAEAVASAIDEQFF.

This chain joins TRBV19 and TRBJ1-2; D might be TRBD1 (6 bases). Trimming stripped 9 bases from V and 4 bases from J, with 9 bases between. The CDR3 has 11 residues. Germline V gene sequence: CDR1 LNHDA, CDR2 SQIVND (reference sequence). In DNA form, the CDR3 reads TGTGCCAGCGGACAGATCTATGGCTACACCTTC. It codes for CASGQIYGYTF.

There are many counts of this clonotype. The chain links TRBV7-9 to TRBJ2-7; 8 bases are shared with TRBD1. Germline CDR1 and CDR2: SEHNR and FQNEAQ (reference sequence). This CDR3 has 15 amino acids. V was pared by 4 bases and J by 4 bases, with 9 bases of the junction left unmatched. The CDR3: CASSSHTQGAYEQYF. In DNA, the CDR3 is TGTGCCAGCAGCTCCCACACCCAGGGGGCTTACGAGCAGTACTTC.

This clonotype turned up a few times. For the CDR3, the DNA is TGTGCCAGCAGCCTACAGGGGGAAGATGGCTACACCTTC. Amino acid sequence: CASSLQGEDGYTF. This chain joins TRBV7-9 and TRBJ1-2, with 8 bases aligning to TRBD1. This CDR3 spans 13 amino acids. In germline, CDR1 is SEHNR, CDR2 FQNEAQ (reference sequence). J was trimmed by 6 bases and V by 5 bases; bases with no gene match: 5.

This clonotype appeared a few times. The chain uses TRBV6-5 and TRBJ2-1; perhaps D is TRBD1 or TRBD2 (5 bases each). The germline gives CDR1 MNHEY, CDR2 SVGAGI. This CDR3 comprises 15 residues. Trimming shortened V by 7 bases and J by 4 bases, and 17 bases separated the two germline ends. CDR3 DNA: TGTGCCAGCACAGAAGGGGCCTGGGGGTACAATGAGCAGTTCTTC. This encodes CASTEGAWGYNEQFF.

To note about this clonotype: A much larger clone lies a single base off, so this may be a read error. This sequence joins TRBV7-9 and TRBJ2-2; possibly TRBD2 for D (5 bases). The CDR3 consists of 18 residues. Per the germline V gene, CDR1 is SEHNR and CDR2 is FQNEAQ (reference sequence). This CDR3 is CASSDFTEPGYYTGELVF. The CDR3 DNA is TGTGCCAGCAGCGATTTTACAGAACCGGGATATTACACCGGGGAGCTGGTTTTT.

About this clonotype: It may be a read error: a sequence one base away is much more abundant. The V and J genes are TRBV7-9 and TRBJ1-4, with no clear D. V was trimmed by 5 bases and J by 11 bases, leaving 12 bases between them. Looked up from germline, CDR1 is SEHNR and CDR2 is FQNEAQ (reference sequence). The CDR3 covers 12 residues. The CDR3 is CASSEPGQKLFF. Here the CDR3 DNA reads TGTGCCAGCAGCGAGCCCGGGCAGAAACTGTTTTTT.

This clonotype showed up many times. The V and J genes are TRBV7-9 and TRBJ2-7; D perhaps matches TRBD2 (6 bases). The CDR3 contains 15 residues. V shed 5 bases and J shed 1 base, with 15 bases lying between them. Germline V gives CDR1 SEHNR, CDR2 FQNEAQ (reference sequence). The CDR3 reads CASSEWGEASYEQYF. CDR3 DNA: TGTGCCAGCAGCGAATGGGGGGAGGCTTCCTACGAGCAGTACTTC.

The table lists this clonotype with many counts. This chain links TRBV4-2 with TRBJ2-1; 8 bases are shared with TRBD1. Germline CDR1 and CDR2: LGHNA and YNFKEQ. With 3 bases clipped from V and 2 bases from J, the junction kept 6 bases outside the gene matches. The CDR3 is made up of 16 amino acids. CDR3 in amino acids: CASSQEDRGPYNEQFF. The DNA of the CDR3 is TGTGCCAGCAGCCAGGAAGACAGGGGACCCTACAATGAGCAGTTCTTC.

The V gene is TRBV4-3, the J gene TRBJ1-2; D might be TRBD1 (6 bases). The CDR3 runs to 16 residues. Germline V CDR1 and CDR2: LGHNA, YSLEER. V dropped 0 bases and J dropped 3 bases, with 14 bases sitting between them. As DNA, the CDR3 is TGCGCCAGCAGCCAAGATTCCCTAGGGGGTTACTATGGCTACACCTTC. It codes for CASSQDSLGGYYGYTF.

Comment on this clonotype: A read error may explain this, as a much larger clone is one base away. The chain joins TRBV7-8 to TRBJ2-3, with a tentative D call TRBD2 (6 bases). Germline V gene lookup returns CDR1 SGHVS and CDR2 FQNEAQ. This CDR3 is built from 15 residues. The ends were cut back, 5 bases at V and 4 bases at J, with 16 bases in the middle. The CDR3, as DNA: TGTGCCAGCAGCCTTGGTGGGGGGAGCGCAGATACGCAGTATTTT. This translates into CASSLGGGSADTQYF.

As for this clonotype: A much larger clone is a single base away; this may be a read error. The CDR3 DNA follows: TGTGCCAGCAGCTGCCCAGCCGCGGGGGGAAGCACAGATACGCAGTATTTT. Its translation: CASSCPAAGGSTDTQYF. The genes are TRBV7-9 and TRBJ2-3; 8 nucleotides match TRBD2. Germline assignment: CDR1 SEHNR and CDR2 FQNEAQ (reference sequence). Trimming cost V 4 bases and J 0 bases; bases outside gene matches: 9. The CDR3 has 17 residues.

This clonotype showed up just a few times. The chain carries TRBV19 and TRBJ1-2, with D uncertain. CDR1 and CDR2 (germline): LNHDA, SQIVND (reference sequence). The CDR3 length is 13 residues. The germline V and J ends were trimmed by 3 bases and 0 bases, with 5 bases remaining between them. The CDR3 reads CASSIRPNYGYTF. DNA for the CDR3: TGTGCCAGTAGTATCCGACCTAACTATGGCTACACCTTC.

Many counts were recorded for this clonotype. The rearrangement links TRBV12-3 or TRBV12-4 to TRBJ2-7, with D perhaps TRBD1 or TRBD2 (6 bases each). This CDR3 spans 13 amino acids. The V and J ends lost 3 bases and 5 bases respectively, with 11 bases between them. The CDR3 spells CASSFSGANEQYF. CDR3 nucleotide sequence: TGTGCCAGCAGTTTCTCGGGGGCCAACGAGCAGTACTTC.

This clonotype was counted at least ten times. This rearrangement joins TRBV27 to TRBJ1-5; the D gene is possibly TRBD1 (6 bases). Germline V gene sequence: CDR1 MNHEY, CDR2 SMNVEV (reference sequence). V lost 8 bases, J lost 5 bases, and 13 bases lay in between. The CDR3 runs to 13 residues. CDR3 protein: CASAWTEDQPQHF. CDR3 DNA sequence: TGTGCCAGCGCTTGGACAGAGGATCAGCCCCAGCATTTT.

This chain connects TRBV27 to TRBJ1-2; D ambiguous. With 6 bases removed from V and 9 bases from J, the gap between germline ends came to 14 bases. The CDR3 contains 12 residues. Looked up from germline, CDR1 is MNHEY and CDR2 is SMNVEV (reference sequence). CDR3 nucleotide sequence: TGTGCCAGCAGCCAATCGCAAGTTAGCTACACCTTC. Its protein product is CASSQSQVSYTF.

This clonotype showed up just once. The rearrangement joins TRBV6-5 to TRBJ2-4; no clear D. The length of the CDR3 is 14 residues. Germline CDR1 MNHEY, CDR2 SVGAGI. V was pared by 2 bases and J by 7 bases, with 12 bases between. This CDR3 reads CASSYADGNNIQYF. The DNA for the CDR3 is TGTGCCAGCAGTTACGCGGACGGTAACAACATTCAGTACTTC.

This clonotype was picked up many times. This rearrangement joins TRBV4-3 to TRBJ1-6; D uncertain. Germline CDR1 is LGHNA and CDR2 is YSLEER. The length of the CDR3 is 13 residues. V was trimmed by 2 bases and J by 8 bases, leaving 7 bases between them. CDR3 nucleotide sequence: TGCGCCAGCAGCCAATTCCTTGATTCACCCCTCCACTTT. Translating it yields CASSQFLDSPLHF.